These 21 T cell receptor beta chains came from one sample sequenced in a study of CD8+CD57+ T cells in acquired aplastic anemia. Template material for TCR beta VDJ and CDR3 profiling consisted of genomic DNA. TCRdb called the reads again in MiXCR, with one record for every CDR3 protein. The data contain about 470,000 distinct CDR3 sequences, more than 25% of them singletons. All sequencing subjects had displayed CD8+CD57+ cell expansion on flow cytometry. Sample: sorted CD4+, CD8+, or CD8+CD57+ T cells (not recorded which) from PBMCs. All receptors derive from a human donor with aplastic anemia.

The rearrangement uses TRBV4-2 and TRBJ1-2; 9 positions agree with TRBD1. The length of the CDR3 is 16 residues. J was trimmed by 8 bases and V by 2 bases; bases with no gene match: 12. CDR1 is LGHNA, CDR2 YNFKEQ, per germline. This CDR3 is CASSQSPGQGLQGYTF. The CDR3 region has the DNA TGTGCCAGCAGCCAAAGCCCGGGACAGGGTCTCCAGGGCTACACCTTC.

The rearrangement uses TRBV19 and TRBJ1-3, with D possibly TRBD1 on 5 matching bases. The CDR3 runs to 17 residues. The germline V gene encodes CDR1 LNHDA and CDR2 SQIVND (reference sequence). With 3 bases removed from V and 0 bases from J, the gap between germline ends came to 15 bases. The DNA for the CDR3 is TGTGCCAGTAGTATTATTGGGACGGCGGTCTCTGGAAACACCATATATTTT. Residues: CASSIIGTAVSGNTIYF. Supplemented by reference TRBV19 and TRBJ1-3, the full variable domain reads DGGITQSPKYLFRKEGQNVTLSCEQNLNHDAMYWYRQDPGQGLRLIYYSQIVNDFQKGDIAEGYSVSREKKESFPLTVTSAQKNPTAFYLCASSIIGTAVSGNTIYFGEGSWLTVV.

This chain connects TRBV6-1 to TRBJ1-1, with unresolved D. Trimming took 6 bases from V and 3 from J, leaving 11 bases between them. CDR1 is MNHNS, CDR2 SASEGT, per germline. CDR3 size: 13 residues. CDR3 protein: CASRLTPDTEAFF. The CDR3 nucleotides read TGTGCCAGCAGACTTACGCCTGACACTGAAGCTTTCTTT.

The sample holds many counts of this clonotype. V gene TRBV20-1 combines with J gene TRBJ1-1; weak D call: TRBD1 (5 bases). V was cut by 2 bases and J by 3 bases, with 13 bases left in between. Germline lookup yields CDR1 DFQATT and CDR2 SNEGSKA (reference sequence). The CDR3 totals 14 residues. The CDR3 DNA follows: TGCAGTGCTAGATCCGGACGGGACGACACTGAAGCTTTCTTT. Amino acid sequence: CSARSGRDDTEAFF.

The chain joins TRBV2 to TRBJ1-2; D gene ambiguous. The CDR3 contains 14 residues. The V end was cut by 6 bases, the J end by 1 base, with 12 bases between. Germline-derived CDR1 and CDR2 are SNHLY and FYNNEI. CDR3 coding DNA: TGTGCCAGCAGAGGGATACTAGATAACTATGGCTACACCTTC. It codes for CASRGILDNYGYTF.

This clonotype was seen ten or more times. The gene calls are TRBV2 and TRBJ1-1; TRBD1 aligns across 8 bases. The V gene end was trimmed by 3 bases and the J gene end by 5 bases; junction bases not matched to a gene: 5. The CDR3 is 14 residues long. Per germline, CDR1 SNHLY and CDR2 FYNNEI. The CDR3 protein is CASSDGRGQTEAFF. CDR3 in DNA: TGTGCCAGCAGTGATGGCAGGGGGCAGACTGAAGCTTTCTTT.

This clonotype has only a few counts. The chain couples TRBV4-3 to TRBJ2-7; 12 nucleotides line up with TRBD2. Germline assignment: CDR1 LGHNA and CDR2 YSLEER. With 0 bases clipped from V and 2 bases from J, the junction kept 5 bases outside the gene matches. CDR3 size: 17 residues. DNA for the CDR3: TGCGCCAGCAGCCAAGAGACTAGCGGGGGACTAACCTACGAGCAGTACTTC. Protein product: CASSQETSGGLTYEQYF.

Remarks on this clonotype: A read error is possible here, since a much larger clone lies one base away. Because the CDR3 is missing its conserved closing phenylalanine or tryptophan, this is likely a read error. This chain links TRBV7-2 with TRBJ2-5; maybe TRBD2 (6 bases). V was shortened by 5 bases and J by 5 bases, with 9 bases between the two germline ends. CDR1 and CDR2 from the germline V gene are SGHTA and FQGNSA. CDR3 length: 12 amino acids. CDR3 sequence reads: CASSVTSETQYL. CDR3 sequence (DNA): TGTGCCAGCAGCGTTACTAGCGAGACCCAGTACCTC.

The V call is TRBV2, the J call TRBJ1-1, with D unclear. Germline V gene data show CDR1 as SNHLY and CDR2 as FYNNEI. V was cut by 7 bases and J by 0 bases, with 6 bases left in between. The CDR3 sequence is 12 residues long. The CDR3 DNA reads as TGTGCCAGCAACACAGTGAACACTGAAGCTTTCTTT. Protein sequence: CASNTVNTEAFF.

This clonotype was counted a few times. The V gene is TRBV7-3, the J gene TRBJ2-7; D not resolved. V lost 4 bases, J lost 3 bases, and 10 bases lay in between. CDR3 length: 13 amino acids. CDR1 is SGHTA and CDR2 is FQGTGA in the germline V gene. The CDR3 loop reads CASSSNPLYEQYF. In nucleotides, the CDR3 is TGTGCCAGCAGCTCGAACCCCCTCTACGAGCAGTACTTC.

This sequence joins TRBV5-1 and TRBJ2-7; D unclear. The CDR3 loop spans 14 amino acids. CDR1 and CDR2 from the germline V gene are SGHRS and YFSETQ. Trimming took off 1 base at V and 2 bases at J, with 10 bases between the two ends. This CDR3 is CASSLSLDPYEQYF. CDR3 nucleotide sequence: TGCGCCAGCAGCTTGAGTCTAGATCCCTACGAGCAGTACTTC.

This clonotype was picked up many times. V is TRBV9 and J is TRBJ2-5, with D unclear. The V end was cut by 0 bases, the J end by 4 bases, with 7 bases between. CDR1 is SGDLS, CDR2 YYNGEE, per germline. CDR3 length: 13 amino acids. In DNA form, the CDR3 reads TGTGCCAGCAGCGTAGTTGGGATAGAGACCCAGTACTTC. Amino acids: CASSVVGIETQYF.

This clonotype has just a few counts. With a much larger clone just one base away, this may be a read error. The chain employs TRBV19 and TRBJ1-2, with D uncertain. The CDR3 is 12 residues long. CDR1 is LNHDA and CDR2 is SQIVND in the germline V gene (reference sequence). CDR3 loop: CPSSKGDYGYTF. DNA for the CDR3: TGTCCCAGTAGTAAGGGCGATTATGGCTACACCTTC.

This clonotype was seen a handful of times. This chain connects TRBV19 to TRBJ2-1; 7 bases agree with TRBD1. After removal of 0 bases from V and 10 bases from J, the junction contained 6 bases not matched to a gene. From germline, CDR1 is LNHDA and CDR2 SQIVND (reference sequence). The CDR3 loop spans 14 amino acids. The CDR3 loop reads CASSIEVGDSEQFF. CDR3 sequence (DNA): TGTGCCAGTAGTATAGAGGTAGGGGACAGCGAGCAGTTCTTC.

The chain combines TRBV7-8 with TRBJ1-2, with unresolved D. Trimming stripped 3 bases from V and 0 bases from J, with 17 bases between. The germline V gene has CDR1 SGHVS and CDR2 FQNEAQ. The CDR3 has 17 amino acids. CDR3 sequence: CASSFLRLGWANYGYTF. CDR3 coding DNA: TGTGCCAGCAGCTTTTTAAGACTGGGTTGGGCTAACTATGGCTACACCTTC.

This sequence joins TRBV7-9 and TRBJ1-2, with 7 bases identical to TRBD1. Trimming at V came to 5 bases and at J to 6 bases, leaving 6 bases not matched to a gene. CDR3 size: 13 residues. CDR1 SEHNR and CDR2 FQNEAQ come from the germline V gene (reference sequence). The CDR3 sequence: CASSPQGGHGYTF. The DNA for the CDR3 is TGTGCCAGCAGCCCCCAGGGGGGCCATGGCTACACCTTC.

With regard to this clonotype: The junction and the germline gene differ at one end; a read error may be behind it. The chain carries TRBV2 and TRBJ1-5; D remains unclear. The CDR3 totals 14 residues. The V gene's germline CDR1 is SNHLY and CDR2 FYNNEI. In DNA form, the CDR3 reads TGTGCCAGCAGCCCCTTTAATAGCGATCAGCCCCAGCATTTT. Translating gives CASSPFNSDQPQHF.

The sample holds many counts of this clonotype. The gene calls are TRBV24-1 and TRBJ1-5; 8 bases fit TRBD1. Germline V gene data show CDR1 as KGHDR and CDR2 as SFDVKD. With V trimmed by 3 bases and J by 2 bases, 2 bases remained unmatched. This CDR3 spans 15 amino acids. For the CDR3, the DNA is TGTGCCACCAGTGATCCGGGACAGGGCAATCAGCCCCAGCATTTT. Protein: CATSDPGQGNQPQHF.

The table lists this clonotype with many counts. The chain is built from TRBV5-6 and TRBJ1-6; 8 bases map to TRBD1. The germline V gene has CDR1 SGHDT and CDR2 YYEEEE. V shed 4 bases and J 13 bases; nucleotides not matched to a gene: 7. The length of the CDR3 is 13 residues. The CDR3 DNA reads TGTGCCAGCAGCCCGAGGACAGGGAGGCCCCTCCACTTT. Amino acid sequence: CASSPRTGRPLHF.

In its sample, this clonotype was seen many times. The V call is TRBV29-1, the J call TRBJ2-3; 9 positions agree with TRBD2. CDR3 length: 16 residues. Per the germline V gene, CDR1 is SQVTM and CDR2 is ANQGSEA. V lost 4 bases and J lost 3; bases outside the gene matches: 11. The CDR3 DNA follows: TGCAGCGTTGGGGGGTTCGCGGGAGGGCGAACAGATACGCAGTATTTT. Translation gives CSVGGFAGGRTDTQYF.

The CDR3 protein is CASRRQTSYEQYF. Written as DNA, the CDR3 is TGTGCCAGCAGGAGACAGACTTCCTACGAGCAGTACTTC. The chain is built from TRBV7-2 and TRBJ2-7, with D perhaps matching TRBD1 (5 bases). CDR3 size: 13 residues. The V end was cut by 6 bases, the J end by 1 base, with 10 bases between. The V gene's germline CDR1 is SGHTA and CDR2 FQGNSA.